This paragraph reports one TCR beta chain. No antigen is known for it. The CDR3 sequence is 15 residues long. The ends lost 1 base at V and 2 bases at J; junction bases unmatched: 4. Per germline, CDR1 LNHDA and CDR2 SQIVND (reference sequence). The source of the sample is a study of OX40 agonist ivuxolimab in advanced cancers. Study overall: Across the patients, intravenous ivuxolimab was delivered every 2 weeks at 0.01 to 10 mg/kg. Study results and limitations: Low normalized T-cell clonal expansion was additionally recorded for some nonresponders.

Clones were read by immunoSEQ multiplex PCR, and TCRdb kept only the in-frame ones, dropping some. This table has 55,000 to 65,000 clones, about 86% appearing once. The chain combines TRBV19 with TRBJ2-7; TRBD1 aligns across 8 bases. The sequence was collected from an adult with an advanced solid tumor such as melanoma, head and neck, liver or kidney cancer. Sequenced here: CD4+ or CD8+ T cells sorted from blood, sampled in a trial of the OX40 agonist ivuxolimab. CDR3 coding DNA: TGTGCCAGTAGTATAGCCGGGACAGGTACCTACGAGCAGTACTTC. It translates to CASSIAGTGTYEQYF.